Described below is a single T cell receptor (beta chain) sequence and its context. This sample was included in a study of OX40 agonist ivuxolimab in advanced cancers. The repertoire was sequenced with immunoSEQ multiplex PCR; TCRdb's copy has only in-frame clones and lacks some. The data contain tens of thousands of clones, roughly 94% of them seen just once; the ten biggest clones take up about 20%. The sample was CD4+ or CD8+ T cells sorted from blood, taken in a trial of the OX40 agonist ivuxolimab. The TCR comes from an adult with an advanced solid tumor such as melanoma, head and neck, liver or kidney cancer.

CDR3 loop: CASSSTGTTGNTIYF. The CDR3, as DNA: TGTGCCAGCAGTTCGACAGGGACCACCGGAAACACCATATATTTT. V is TRBV27 and J is TRBJ1-3; TRBD1 agrees at 7 bases. V trimming: 4 bases; J trimming: 4 bases; junction bases outside the gene matches: 7. This CDR3 has 15 amino acids. Germline V gene data show CDR1 as MNHEY and CDR2 as SMNVEV (reference sequence).